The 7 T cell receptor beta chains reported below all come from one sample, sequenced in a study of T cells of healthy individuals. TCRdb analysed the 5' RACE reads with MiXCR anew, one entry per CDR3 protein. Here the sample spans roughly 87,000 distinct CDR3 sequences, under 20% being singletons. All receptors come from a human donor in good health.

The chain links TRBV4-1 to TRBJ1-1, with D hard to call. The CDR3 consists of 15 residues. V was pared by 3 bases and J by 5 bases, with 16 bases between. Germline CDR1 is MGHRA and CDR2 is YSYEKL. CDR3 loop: CASSQKGLRETEAFF. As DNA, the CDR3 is TGCGCCAGCAGCCAGAAAGGGCTGAGAGAAACTGAAGCTTTCTTT.

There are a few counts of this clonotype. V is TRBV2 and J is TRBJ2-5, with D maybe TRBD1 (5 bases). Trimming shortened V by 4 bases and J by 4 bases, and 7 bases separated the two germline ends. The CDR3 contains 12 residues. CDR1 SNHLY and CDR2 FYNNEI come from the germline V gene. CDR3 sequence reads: CASSGQSETQYF. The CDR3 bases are TGTGCCAGCAGTGGACAGTCAGAGACCCAGTACTTC.

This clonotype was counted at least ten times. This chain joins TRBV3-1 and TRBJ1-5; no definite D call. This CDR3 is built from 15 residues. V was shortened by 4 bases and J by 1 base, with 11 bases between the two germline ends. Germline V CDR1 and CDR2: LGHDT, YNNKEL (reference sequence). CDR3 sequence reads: CASSLGGRSNQPQHF. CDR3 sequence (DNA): TGTGCCAGCAGCCTGGGAGGCAGGAGCAATCAGCCCCAGCATTTT.

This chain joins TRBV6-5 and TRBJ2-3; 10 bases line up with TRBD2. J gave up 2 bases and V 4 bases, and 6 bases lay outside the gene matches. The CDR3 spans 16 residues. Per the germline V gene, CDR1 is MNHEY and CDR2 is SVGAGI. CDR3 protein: CASSSERGGTTDTQYF. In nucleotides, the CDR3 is TGTGCCAGCAGTTCCGAGCGGGGGGGAACCACAGATACGCAGTATTTT.

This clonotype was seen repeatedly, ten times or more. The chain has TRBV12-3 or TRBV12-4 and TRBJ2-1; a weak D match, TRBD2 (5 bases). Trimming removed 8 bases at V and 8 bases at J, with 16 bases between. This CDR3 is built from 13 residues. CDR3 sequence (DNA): TGTGCCAGCGCCGGACTGGCGTGGCATGAGCAGTTCTTC. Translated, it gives CASAGLAWHEQFF.

CDR3 coding DNA: TGCAGTGCTAGTAAACTCCTATCTGACTATGGCTACACCTTC. This codes for CSASKLLSDYGYTF. The chain carries TRBV20-1 and TRBJ1-2; D remains ambiguous. CDR1 and CDR2 (germline): DFQATT, SNEGSKA (reference sequence). V shed 3 bases and J shed 3 bases, with 14 bases lying between them. This CDR3 comprises 14 residues.

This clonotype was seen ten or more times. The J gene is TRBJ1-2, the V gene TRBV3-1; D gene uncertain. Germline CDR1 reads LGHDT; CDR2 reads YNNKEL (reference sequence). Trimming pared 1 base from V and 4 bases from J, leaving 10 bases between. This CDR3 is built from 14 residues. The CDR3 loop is CASSQAQNFYGYTF. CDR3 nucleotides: TGTGCCAGCAGCCAAGCGCAGAATTTCTATGGCTACACCTTC.